Detailed here is one TCR beta chain. Eight separate reactions per sample yielded the cDNA. Added by template switching were UMIs that each held a 6-nucleotide sample barcode. With around 16 and 10 cycles respectively, two nested PCRs were carried out on TCRalpha and TCRbeta cDNA. From the 5' RACE reads, TCRdb lists one entry per CDR3 protein and no DNA. Its clone listing holds about 210,000 distinct CDR3 sequences. The data are from a study of monozygotic twins with inflammatory bowel disease. The TCR was taken from a human donor with ulcerative colitis or Crohn's disease, or a healthy co-twin of an affected twin (not recorded which). The sequenced sample was blood.

CDR3 loop: CAISEPNRVTEAFF. This rearrangement joins TRBV10-3 to TRBJ1-1; the D call of TRBD1 rests on TCRdb alone, since no DNA is present to check it. CDR1 is ENHRY and CDR2 is SYGVKD in the germline V gene. This CDR3 has 14 amino acids.